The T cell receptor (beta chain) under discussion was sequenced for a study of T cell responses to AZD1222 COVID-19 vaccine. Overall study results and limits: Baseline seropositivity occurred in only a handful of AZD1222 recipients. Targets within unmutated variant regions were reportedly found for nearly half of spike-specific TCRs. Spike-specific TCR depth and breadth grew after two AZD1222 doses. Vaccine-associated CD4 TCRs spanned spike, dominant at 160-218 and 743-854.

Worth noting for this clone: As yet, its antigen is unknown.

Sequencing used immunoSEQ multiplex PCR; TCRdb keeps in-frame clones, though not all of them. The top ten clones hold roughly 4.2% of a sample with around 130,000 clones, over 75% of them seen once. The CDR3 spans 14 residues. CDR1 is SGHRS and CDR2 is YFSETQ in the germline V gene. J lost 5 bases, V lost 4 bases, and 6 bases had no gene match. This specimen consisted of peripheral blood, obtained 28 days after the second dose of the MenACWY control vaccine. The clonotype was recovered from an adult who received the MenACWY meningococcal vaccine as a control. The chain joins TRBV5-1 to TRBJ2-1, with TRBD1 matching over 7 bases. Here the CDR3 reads CASSPAGTDNEQFF. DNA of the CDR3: TGCGCCAGCAGCCCTGCCGGGACAGACAATGAGCAGTTCTTC.